These 13 T cell receptor beta chains were all obtained from the same sample, sequenced in a study of cytomegalovirus exposure and HLA in healthy donors. The PCR contained 60 Vbeta and 13 Jbeta primers. Repertoires were generated with immunoSEQ multiplex PCR, while TCRdb's copy carries only in-frame clones and drops some. The data contain about 120,000 clones, approximately 72% of them singletons. Sequenced input: PBMCs. The receptors were sampled from a woman aged 50 to 60 in good health and CMV-seropositive.

V gene TRBV7-3 combines with J gene TRBJ2-7, with TRBD1 as a possible D gene (5 bases). The CDR3 length is 16 residues. Per germline, CDR1 SGHTA and CDR2 FQGTGA. V was cut by 4 bases and J by 2 bases, with 18 bases left in between. In nucleotides, the CDR3 is TGTGCCAGCAGCTCCGAACCCCGACAGTCTACCTACGAGCAGTACTTC. Amino acids: CASSSEPRQSTYEQYF.

The chain recombines TRBV18 with TRBJ2-5, with a weak D call TRBD1 (6 bases). Near its end, the DNA agrees better with TRBJ2-7, so the J call may be wrong. The CDR3 consists of 13 residues. Per the germline V gene, CDR1 is KGHSH and CDR2 is LQKENI. CDR3 bases: TGTGCCAGCTCGTCGGACAGCTCCTACGAGCAGTACTTC. The encoded protein is CASSSDSSYEQYF.

This chain connects TRBV5-1 to TRBJ2-1, with TRBD2 matching 8 bases. CDR1 SGHRS and CDR2 YFSETQ come from the germline V gene. CDR3 length: 15 amino acids. The trim removed 0 bases at V and 5 bases at J, leaving 4 bases unmatched. The chain's CDR3 is CASSLVTSGDNEQFF. The CDR3 coding sequence is TGCGCCAGCAGCTTGGTTACTAGCGGAGACAATGAGCAGTTCTTC.

This sequence joins TRBV7-3 and TRBJ2-2; D might be TRBD2 (7 bases). The CDR3 is made up of 16 amino acids. Germline loops: CDR1 SGHTA, CDR2 FQGTGA. Trimming took off 2 bases at V and 1 base at J, with 11 bases between the two ends. In nucleotides, the CDR3 is TGTGCCAGCAGCTTAGGCGGGGGCGAGAACACCGGGGAGCTGTTTTTT. Its protein product is CASSLGGGENTGELFF.

This clone was counted a single time. The chain combines TRBV6-1 with TRBJ2-3; no definite D call. In germline, CDR1 is MNHNS, CDR2 SASEGT. The CDR3 has 15 residues. Trimming removed 4 bases from V and 0 bases from J, with 11 bases in between. CDR3 amino acids: CASSGLSPSTDTQYF. The CDR3 DNA is TGTGCCAGCAGTGGCCTGAGTCCTAGCACAGATACGCAGTATTTT.

V usage is TRBV7-6 and J usage is TRBJ2-2, with TRBD2 matching over 13 bases. Trimming at V came to 2 bases and at J to 5 bases, leaving 11 bases not matched to a gene. Germline V gene data show CDR1 as SGHVS and CDR2 as FNYEAQ. The CDR3 has 19 amino acids. The chain's CDR3 is CASSLPRLAGGFSTGELFF. CDR3 bases: TGTGCCAGCAGCTTACCCCGACTAGCGGGGGGCTTCAGTACCGGGGAGCTGTTTTTT.

The chain links TRBV2 to TRBJ1-2; 9 nucleotides agree with TRBD1. The CDR3 totals 15 residues. Germline assignment: CDR1 SNHLY and CDR2 FYNNEI. The ends lost 2 bases at V and 2 bases at J; junction bases unmatched: 3. CDR3 residues: CASSEYGQGNYGYTF. In DNA form, the CDR3 reads TGTGCCAGCAGTGAATATGGACAGGGGAACTATGGCTACACCTTC.

The chain couples TRBV27 to TRBJ1-5; the D is unclear. Trimming took 3 bases from V and 0 from J, leaving 6 bases between them. Germline V gene lookup returns CDR1 MNHEY and CDR2 SMNVEV (reference sequence). The CDR3 runs to 14 residues. CDR3 in amino acids: CASSFEYSNQPQHF. For the CDR3, the DNA is TGTGCCAGCAGTTTTGAGTATAGCAATCAGCCCCAGCATTTT.

The sample holds one count of this clone. The chain is built from TRBV5-1 and TRBJ1-3; the D gene is possibly TRBD1 (5 bases). The germline V gene encodes CDR1 SGHRS and CDR2 YFSETQ. The CDR3 has 14 amino acids. Trimming took off 4 bases at V and 2 bases at J, with 10 bases between the two ends. The CDR3 spells CASSPTGAGNTIYF. The CDR3 nucleotides read TGCGCCAGCAGCCCCACGGGGGCTGGAAACACCATATATTTT.

The chain joins TRBV5-1 to TRBJ2-5; a weak D match, TRBD2 (7 bases). V shed 7 bases and J shed 4 bases, with 11 bases lying between them. CDR1 SGHRS and CDR2 YFSETQ come from the germline V gene. This CDR3 has 12 residues. CDR3 sequence reads: CASAGEGETQYF. The CDR3 nucleotides are TGCGCCAGCGCAGGGGAGGGAGAGACCCAGTACTTC.

The chain links TRBV30 to TRBJ2-3, with TRBD2 matching 11 bases. V lost 5 bases to trimming and J lost 4 bases; unmatched junction nucleotides: 5. The CDR3 extends over 14 amino acids. Germline assignment: CDR1 GTSNPN and CDR2 SVGIG (reference sequence). CDR3 coding DNA: TGTGCCTGGGGGACTAGCGGAGTTGCAGATACGCAGTATTTT. The encoded protein is CAWGTSGVADTQYF.

The rearrangement uses TRBV21-1 and TRBJ1-5; no check of the table's D call, TRBD1, against the DNA was made. TRBV21-1 is a documented pseudogene. This CDR3 comprises 17 residues. CDR3 sequence: CASSNPDRDRRNQPQHF. The CDR3 DNA reads TGTGCCAGCAGCAACCCGGACAGGGATCGGCGCAATCAGCCCCAGCATTTT.

The V and J genes are TRBV4-3 and TRBJ1-1, with 7 bases that match TRBD1. Unmatched junction bases numbered 3, after V lost 1 base and J lost 4 bases. CDR1 LGHNA and CDR2 YSLEER come from the germline V gene. The CDR3 covers 14 residues. CDR3 nucleotides: TGCGCCAGCAGCCAAGGAGCAGGGGGCACTGAAGCTTTCTTT. Translation gives CASSQGAGGTEAFF.